The 3 T cell receptor beta chains in this list originate from one sample, sequenced in a study of T cell responses to AZD1222 COVID-19 vaccine. Sequenced by immunoSEQ multiplex PCR; TCRdb stores in-frame clones only, minus some. The table lists approximately 170,000 clones, around 90% of them singletons. This specimen was peripheral blood, taken on day 0 of AZD1222 vaccination. All receptors come from an adult in good health.

The chain carries TRBV7-3 and TRBJ2-1, with 7 bases that match TRBD1. With V trimmed by 5 bases and J by 9 bases, 10 bases remained unmatched. The CDR3 sequence is 14 residues long. Per germline, CDR1 SGHTA and CDR2 FQGTGA. The DNA for the CDR3 is TGTGCCAGCAGCCAGACAGGGTCTAAGGGTGAGCAGTTCTTC. Its translation is CASSQTGSKGEQFF.

The chain combines TRBV28 with TRBJ2-1, with D perhaps matching TRBD2 (6 bases). Looked up from germline, CDR1 is MDHEN and CDR2 is SYDVKM. The V end was cut by 10 bases, the J end by 7 bases, with 17 bases between. This CDR3 is 13 amino acids long. The CDR3 protein is CATGGVRWNEQFF. The CDR3 DNA sequence: TGTGCCACCGGAGGGGTACGGTGGAATGAGCAGTTCTTC.

The rearrangement joins TRBV6-1 to TRBJ1-2; TRBD1 agrees at 12 bases. The CDR3 runs 16 residues. Germline CDR1 and CDR2: MNHNS and SASEGT. V lost 0 bases and J lost 6; bases outside the gene matches: 5. The CDR3 DNA is TGTGCCAGCAGTGAAGCGCAGGGACAGGGGGCGGATGGCTACACCTTC. Protein product: CASSEAQGQGADGYTF.